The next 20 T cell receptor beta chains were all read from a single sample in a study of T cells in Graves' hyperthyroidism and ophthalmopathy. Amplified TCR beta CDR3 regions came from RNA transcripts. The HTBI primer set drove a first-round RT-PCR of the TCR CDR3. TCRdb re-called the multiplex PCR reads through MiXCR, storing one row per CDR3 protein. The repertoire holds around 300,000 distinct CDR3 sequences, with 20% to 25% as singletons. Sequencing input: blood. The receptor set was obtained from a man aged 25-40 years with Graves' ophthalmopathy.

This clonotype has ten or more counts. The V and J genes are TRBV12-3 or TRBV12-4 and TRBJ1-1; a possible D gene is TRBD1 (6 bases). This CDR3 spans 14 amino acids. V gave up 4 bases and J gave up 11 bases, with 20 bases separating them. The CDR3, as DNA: TGTGCCAGCAGTTCCCATAGGACAGCTCCCAGGGCTTTCTTT. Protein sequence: CASSSHRTAPRAFF.

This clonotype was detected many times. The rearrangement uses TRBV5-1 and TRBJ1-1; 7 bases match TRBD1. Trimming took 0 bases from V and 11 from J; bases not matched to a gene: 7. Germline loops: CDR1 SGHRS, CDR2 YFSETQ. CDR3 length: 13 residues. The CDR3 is CASSLEGATSAFF. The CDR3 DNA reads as TGCGCCAGCAGCTTGGAGGGGGCGACGTCGGCTTTCTTT.

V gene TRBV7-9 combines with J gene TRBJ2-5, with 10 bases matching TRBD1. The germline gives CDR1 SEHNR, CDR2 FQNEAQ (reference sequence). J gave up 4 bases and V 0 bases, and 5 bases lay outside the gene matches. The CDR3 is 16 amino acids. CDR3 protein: CASSLARQGAGETQYF. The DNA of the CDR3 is TGTGCCAGCAGCTTAGCCCGACAGGGGGCGGGAGAGACCCAGTACTTC.

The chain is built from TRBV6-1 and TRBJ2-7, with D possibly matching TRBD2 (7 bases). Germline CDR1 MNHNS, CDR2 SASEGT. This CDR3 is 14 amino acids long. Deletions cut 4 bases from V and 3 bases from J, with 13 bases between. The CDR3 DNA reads TGTGCCAGCAGTGGGGCGGGGGCTTTCTACGAGCAGTACTTC. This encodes CASSGAGAFYEQYF.

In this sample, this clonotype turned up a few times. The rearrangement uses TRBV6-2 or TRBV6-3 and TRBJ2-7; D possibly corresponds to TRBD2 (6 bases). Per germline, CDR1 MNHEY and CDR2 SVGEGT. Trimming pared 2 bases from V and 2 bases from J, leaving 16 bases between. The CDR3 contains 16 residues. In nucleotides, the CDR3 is TGTGCCAGCAGTTACCTTATTCCGGGAGTCACCTACGAGCAGTACTTC. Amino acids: CASSYLIPGVTYEQYF.

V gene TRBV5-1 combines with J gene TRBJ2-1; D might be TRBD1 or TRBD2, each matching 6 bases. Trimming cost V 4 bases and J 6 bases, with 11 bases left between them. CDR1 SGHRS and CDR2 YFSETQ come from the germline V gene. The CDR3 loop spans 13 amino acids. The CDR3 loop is CASSQGRLNEQFF. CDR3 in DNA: TGCGCCAGCAGCCAGGGGAGGCTCAATGAGCAGTTCTTC.

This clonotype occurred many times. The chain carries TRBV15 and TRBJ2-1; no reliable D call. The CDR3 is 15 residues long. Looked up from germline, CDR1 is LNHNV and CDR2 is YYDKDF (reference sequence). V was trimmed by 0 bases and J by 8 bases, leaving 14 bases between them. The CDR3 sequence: CATSRDWNRGDEQFF. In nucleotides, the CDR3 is TGTGCCACCAGCAGAGATTGGAACCGTGGGGATGAGCAGTTCTTC. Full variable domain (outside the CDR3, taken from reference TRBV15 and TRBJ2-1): DAMVIQNPRYQVTQFGKPVTLSCSQTLNHNVMYWYQQKSSQAPKLLFHYYDKDFNNEADTPDNFQSRRPNTSFCFLDIRSPGLGDTAMYLCATSRDWNRGDEQFFGPGTRLTVL.

This CDR3 is CASSLGSGVAEAFF. The CDR3 nucleotides read TGTGCCAGCAGCTTAGGATCAGGCGTAGCTGAAGCTTTCTTT. This chain links TRBV7-9 with TRBJ1-1; D remains ambiguous. The CDR3 contains 14 residues. V was clipped by 1 base and J by 6 bases, with 12 bases between them. CDR1 is SEHNR, CDR2 FQNEAQ, per germline (reference sequence).

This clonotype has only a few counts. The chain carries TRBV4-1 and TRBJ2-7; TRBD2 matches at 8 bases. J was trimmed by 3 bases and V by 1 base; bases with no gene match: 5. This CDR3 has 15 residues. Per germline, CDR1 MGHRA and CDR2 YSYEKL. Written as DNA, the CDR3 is TGCGCCAGCAGCCAAGGCCCGGGACTAGTCTACGAGCAGTACTTC. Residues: CASSQGPGLVYEQYF.

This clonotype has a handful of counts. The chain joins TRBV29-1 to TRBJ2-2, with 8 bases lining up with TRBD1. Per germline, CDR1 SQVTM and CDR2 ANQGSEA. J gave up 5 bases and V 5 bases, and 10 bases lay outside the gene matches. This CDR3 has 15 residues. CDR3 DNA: TGCAGCGTTACCACAGGGGGACGGGATACCGGGGAGCTGTTTTTT. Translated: CSVTTGGRDTGELFF.

The CDR3 region is CSASRGLAGVNEQFF. The CDR3 DNA follows: TGCAGTGCTAGTAGGGGACTAGCGGGAGTGAACGAGCAGTTCTTC. The chain employs TRBV20-1 and TRBJ2-1; 14 bases line up with TRBD2. The trim removed 3 bases at V and 10 bases at J, leaving 8 bases unmatched. CDR3 length: 15 amino acids. Germline lookup yields CDR1 DFQATT and CDR2 SNEGSKA (reference sequence).

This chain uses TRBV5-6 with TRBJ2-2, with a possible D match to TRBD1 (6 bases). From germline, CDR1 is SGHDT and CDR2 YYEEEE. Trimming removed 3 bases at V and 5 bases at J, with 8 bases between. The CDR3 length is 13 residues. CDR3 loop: CASSSDRTGELFF. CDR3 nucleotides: TGTGCCAGCAGCTCCGACAGGACCGGGGAGCTGTTTTTT.

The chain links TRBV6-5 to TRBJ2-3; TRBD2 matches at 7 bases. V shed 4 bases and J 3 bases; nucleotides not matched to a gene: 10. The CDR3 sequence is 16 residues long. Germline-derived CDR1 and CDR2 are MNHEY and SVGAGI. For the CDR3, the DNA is TGTGCCAGCAGTTTCCTTAGGAGCGGGATAACAGATACGCAGTATTTT. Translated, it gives CASSFLRSGITDTQYF.

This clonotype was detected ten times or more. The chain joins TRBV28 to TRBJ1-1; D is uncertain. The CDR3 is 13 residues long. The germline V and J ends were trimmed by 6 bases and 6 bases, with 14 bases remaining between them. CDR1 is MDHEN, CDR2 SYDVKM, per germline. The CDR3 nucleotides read TGTGCCAGCAGCCTACTTCAGCGCCCTGAAGCTTTCTTT. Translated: CASSLLQRPEAFF. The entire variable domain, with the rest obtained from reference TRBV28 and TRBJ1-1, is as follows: DVKVTQSSRYLVKRTGEKVFLECVQDMDHENMFWYRQDPGLGLRLIYFSYDVKMKEKGDIPEGYSVSREKKERFSLILESASTNQTSMYLCASSLLQRPEAFFGQGTRLTVV.

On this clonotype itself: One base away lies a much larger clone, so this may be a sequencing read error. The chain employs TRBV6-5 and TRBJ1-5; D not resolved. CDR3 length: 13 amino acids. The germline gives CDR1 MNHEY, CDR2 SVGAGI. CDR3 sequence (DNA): TGTGCCAGCAGTTACGGCGCCAATCAGCCCCAGCGTTTT. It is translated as CASSYGANQPQRF.

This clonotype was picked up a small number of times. The CDR3 sequence is CAFQESGANVLTF. For the CDR3, the DNA is TGTGCCTTTCAAGAGTCTGGGGCCAACGTCCTGACTTTC. This sequence joins TRBV2 and TRBJ2-6, with D uncertain. This CDR3 spans 13 amino acids. Trimming removed 11 bases from V and 1 base from J, with 9 bases in between. CDR1 SNHLY and CDR2 FYNNEI come from the germline V gene.

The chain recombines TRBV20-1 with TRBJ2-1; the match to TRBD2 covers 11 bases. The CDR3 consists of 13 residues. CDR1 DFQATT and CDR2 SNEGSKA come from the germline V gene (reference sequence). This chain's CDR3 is CSANSGRAYEQFF. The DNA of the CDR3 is TGCAGCGCAAATAGCGGGAGGGCCTATGAGCAGTTCTTC.

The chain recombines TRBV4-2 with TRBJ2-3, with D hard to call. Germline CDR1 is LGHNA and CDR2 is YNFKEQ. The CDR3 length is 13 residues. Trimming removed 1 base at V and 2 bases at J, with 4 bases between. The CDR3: CASSQGDTDTQYF. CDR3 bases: TGTGCCAGCAGCCAAGGTGACACAGATACGCAGTATTTT.

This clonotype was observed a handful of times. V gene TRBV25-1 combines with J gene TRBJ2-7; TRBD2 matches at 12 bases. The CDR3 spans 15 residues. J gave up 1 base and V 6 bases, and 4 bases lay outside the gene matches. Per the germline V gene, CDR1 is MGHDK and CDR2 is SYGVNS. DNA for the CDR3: TGTGCCAGCAGGCCCGGACTAGCGGGGTCCTACGAGCAGTACTTC. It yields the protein CASRPGLAGSYEQYF.

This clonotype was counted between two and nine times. The CDR3 nucleotides are TGTGCCAGCATTCGGGGCGAGGACAATCAGCCCCAGCATTTT. It translates to CASIRGEDNQPQHF. The chain is built from TRBV6-1 and TRBJ1-5; D is perhaps TRBD1 (5 bases). Trimming stripped 7 bases from V and 3 bases from J, with 13 bases between. Germline CDR1 and CDR2: MNHNS and SASEGT. The CDR3 contains 14 residues.